Listed below are T cell receptor beta chains from one sample, sequenced in a study of T cell changes during pregnancy in multiple sclerosis. Data came from immunoSEQ multiplex PCR; TCRdb stores just in-frame clones and leaves some out. The top ten hold less than 0.65% of the sample, which has about 70,000 clones, about 94% seen once. The specimen was peripheral blood, collected in the third trimester of pregnancy. These receptors were collected from a female donor with multiple sclerosis, enrolled in a pregnancy study. Both conserved end residues are trimmed from each CDR3. Clone size, where shown, is once, few, many, or a class for clones that have expanded.

>NA|TRBV27|TRBJ2-5
ASSRDWRAGTQY
>NA|TRBV19|TRBJ1-3
ASSTRQGWSGNTIY
>NA|TRBV7-3|TRBJ1-1
ASSPHRDSSTEAF
>NA|TRBV7-2|TRBJ2-7
ASSLASGPNEQY
>once|TRBV7-7|TRBJ2-1
ASSPGTGSLSYNEQF
>NA|TRBV12-5|TRBJ2-1
ASGLVLGLAGLSSYNEQF
>NA|TRBV9|TRBJ1-2
ASSAETGTYGYT
>NA|TRBV7-2|TRBJ1-1
ASSSQRGRTTEAF
>NA|TRBV7-8|TRBJ1-2
ASSLGGSGYGYT
>once|TRBV11-2|TRBJ1-1
ASSPPIEAF
>NA|TRBV7-2|TRBJ2-4
ASSRAGPGQGIQY
>once|TRBV7-2|TRBJ1-2
ASSQQGQIYGYT
>once|TRBV19|TRBJ1-3
ASSIVGTGGNTIY
>NA|TRBV29-1|TRBJ2-1
SAASSGGYNEQF
>NA|TRBV4-2|TRBJ2-3
ASSPRAGGGGDTQY
>NA|TRBV5-4|TRBJ1-4
ASSAGGFATNEKLF
>once|TRBV18|TRBJ1-5
ASSPVTGNQPQH
>once|TRBV4-3|TRBJ2-7
ASSQDPPGTSGGLSYEQY